One T cell receptor beta chain is described in this entry. The sample originates from a study of blood T cell repertoires in COVID-19. Study information: Sites across the United States, Italy and Spain contributed samples from acute and convalescent COVID-19. PBMCs, B-cell-depleted T cells, or T cells were the source of the cDNA or gDNA that made up the material.

Original processing notes: Amplification of reference gene primers provided the estimated nucleated cell counts. TCRdb's copy holds only in-frame clones and misses some; the assay was immunoSEQ multiplex PCR. For V, J and clone size, that table is used; D and trimming come from the DNA. The data contain roughly 250,000 clones, about 88% of them seen just once; the ten biggest clones take up 2% to 2.5%. Trimming removed 6 bases from V and 1 base from J; junction bases left unmatched: 8. Germline lookup yields CDR1 SNHLY and CDR2 FYNNEI. This CDR3 comprises 17 residues. This receptor was taken from a woman between 40 and 50 years old who had recovered from COVID-19. The sample consisted of peripheral blood. The rearrangement uses TRBV2 and TRBJ1-5, with 11 bases aligning to TRBD1. CDR3: CASRLRDRGKSNQPQHF. The CDR3 DNA reads as TGTGCCAGCAGGCTCCGGGACAGGGGGAAGAGCAATCAGCCCCAGCATTTT.